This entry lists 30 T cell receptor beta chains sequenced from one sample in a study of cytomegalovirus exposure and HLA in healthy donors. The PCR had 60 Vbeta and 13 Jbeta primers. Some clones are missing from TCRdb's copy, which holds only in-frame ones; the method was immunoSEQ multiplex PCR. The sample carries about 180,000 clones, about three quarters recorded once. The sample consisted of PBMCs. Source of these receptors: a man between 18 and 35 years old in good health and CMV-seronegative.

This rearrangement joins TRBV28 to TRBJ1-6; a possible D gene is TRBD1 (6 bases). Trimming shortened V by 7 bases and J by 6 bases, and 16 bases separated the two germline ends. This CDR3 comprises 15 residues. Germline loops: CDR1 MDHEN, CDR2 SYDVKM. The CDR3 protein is CASNTVTGLNSPLHF. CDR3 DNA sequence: TGTGCCAGCAATACCGTGACAGGACTTAATTCACCCCTCCACTTT.

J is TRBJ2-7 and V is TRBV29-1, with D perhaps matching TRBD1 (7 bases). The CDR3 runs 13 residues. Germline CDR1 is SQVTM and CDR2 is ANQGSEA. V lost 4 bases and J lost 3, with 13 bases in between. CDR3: CSVGRGDSYEQYF. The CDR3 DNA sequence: TGCAGCGTTGGAAGGGGGGACAGCTACGAGCAGTACTTC.

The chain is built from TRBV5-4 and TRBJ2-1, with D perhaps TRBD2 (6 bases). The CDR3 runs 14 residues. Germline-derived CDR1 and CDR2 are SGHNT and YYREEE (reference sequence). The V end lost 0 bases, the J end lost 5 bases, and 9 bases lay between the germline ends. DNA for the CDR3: TGTGCCAGCAGCTTGGTTAGCGGTGACAATGAGCAGTTCTTC. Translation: CASSLVSGDNEQFF.

CDR3 nucleotides: TGTGCCAGCGACGGGGGGCGCATTGATGGCTACACCTTC. Translated: CASDGGRIDGYTF. The rearrangement uses TRBV28 and TRBJ1-2, with a possible D match to TRBD1 (6 bases). The CDR3 sequence is 13 residues long. The V gene lost 8 bases and the J gene lost 6 bases, with 16 bases spanning the gap. Germline values: CDR1 MDHEN, CDR2 SYDVKM.

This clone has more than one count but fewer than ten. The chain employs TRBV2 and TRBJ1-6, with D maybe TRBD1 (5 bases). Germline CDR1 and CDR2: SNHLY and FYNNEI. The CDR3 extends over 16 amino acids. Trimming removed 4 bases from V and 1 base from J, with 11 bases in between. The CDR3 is CASSVTRGSYNSPLHF. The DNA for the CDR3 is TGTGCCAGCAGTGTGACGCGGGGGTCCTATAATTCACCCCTCCACTTT.

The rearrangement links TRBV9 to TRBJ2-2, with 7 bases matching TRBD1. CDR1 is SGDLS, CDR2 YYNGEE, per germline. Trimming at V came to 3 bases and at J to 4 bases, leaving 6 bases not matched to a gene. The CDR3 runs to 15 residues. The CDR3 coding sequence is TGTGCCAGCAGCGCTACAGGGGCGGGCACCGGGGAGCTGTTTTTT. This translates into CASSATGAGTGELFF. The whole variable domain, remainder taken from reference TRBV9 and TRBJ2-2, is DSGVTQTPKHLITATGQRVTLRCSPRSGDLSVYWYQQSLDQGLQFLIQYYNGEERAKGNILERFSAQQFPDLHSELNLSSLELGDSALYFCASSATGAGTGELFFGEGSRLTVL.

The CDR3 bases are TGTGCCAGCAGCTTGGGGGGACAGGGGGCTTTAGATACGCAGTATTTT. It codes for CASSLGGQGALDTQYF. The J gene is TRBJ2-3, the V gene TRBV5-4; the match to TRBD1 covers 12 bases. This CDR3 spans 16 amino acids. The V and J ends lost 0 bases and 5 bases, in that order; junction bases with no gene match: 4. Germline V lookup: CDR1 SGHNT, CDR2 YYREEE (reference sequence).

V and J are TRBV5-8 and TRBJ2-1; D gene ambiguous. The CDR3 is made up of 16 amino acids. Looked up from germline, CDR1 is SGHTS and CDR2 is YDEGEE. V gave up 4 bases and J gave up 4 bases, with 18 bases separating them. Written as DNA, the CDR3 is TGTGCCAGCAGCCTGTCTGTTTCGTATTCTTACAATGAGCAGTTCTTC. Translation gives CASSLSVSYSYNEQFF.

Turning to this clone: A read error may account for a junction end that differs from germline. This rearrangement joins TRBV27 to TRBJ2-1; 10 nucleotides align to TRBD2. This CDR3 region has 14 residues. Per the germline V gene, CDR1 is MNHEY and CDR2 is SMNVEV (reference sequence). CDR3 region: CASNLAGGYNEQFF. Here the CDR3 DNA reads TGTGCCAGCAATTTAGCGGGAGGATACAATGAGCAGTTCTTC.

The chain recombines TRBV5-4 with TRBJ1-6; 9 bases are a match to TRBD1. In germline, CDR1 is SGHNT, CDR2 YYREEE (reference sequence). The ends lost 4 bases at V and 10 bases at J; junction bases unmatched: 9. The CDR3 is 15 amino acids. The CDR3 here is CASSTRTGVGSPLHF. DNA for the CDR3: TGTGCCAGCAGCACGAGGACAGGGGTAGGATCACCCCTCCACTTT.

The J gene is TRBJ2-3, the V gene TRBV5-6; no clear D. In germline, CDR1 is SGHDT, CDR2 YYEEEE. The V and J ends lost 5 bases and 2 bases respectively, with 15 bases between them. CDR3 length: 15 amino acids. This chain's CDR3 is CASSIGQRHTDTQYF. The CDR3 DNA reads TGTGCCAGCAGTATTGGTCAGCGCCACACAGATACGCAGTATTTT. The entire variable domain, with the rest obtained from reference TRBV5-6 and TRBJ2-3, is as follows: DAGVTQSPTHLIKTRGQQVTLRCSPKSGHDTVSWYQQALGQGPQFIFQYYEEEERQRGNFPDRFSGHQFPNYSSELNVNALLLGDSALYLCASSIGQRHTDTQYFGPGTRLTVL.

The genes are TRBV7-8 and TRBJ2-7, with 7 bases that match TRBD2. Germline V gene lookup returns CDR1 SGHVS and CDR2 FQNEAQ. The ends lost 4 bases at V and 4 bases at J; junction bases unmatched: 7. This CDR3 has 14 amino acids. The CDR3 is CASSSANGGYEQYF. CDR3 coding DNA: TGTGCCAGCAGCTCGGCCAACGGGGGGTACGAGCAGTACTTC.

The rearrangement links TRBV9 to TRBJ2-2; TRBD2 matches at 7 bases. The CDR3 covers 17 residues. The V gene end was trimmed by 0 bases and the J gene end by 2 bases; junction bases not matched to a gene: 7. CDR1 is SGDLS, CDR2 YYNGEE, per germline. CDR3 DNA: TGTGCCAGCAGCGTAGACGGGGGGACGGCAAACACCGGGGAGCTGTTTTTT. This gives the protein CASSVDGGTANTGELFF. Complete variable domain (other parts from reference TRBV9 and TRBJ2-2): DSGVTQTPKHLITATGQRVTLRCSPRSGDLSVYWYQQSLDQGLQFLIQYYNGEERAKGNILERFSAQQFPDLHSELNLSSLELGDSALYFCASSVDGGTANTGELFFGEGSRLTVL.

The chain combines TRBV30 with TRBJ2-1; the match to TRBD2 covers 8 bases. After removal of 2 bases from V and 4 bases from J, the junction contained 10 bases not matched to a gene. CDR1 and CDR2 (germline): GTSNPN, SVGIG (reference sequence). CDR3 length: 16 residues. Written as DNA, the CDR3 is TGTGCCTGGAGTAACCACGGGGGGGGCCCTTACAATGAGCAGTTCTTC. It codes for CAWSNHGGGPYNEQFF.

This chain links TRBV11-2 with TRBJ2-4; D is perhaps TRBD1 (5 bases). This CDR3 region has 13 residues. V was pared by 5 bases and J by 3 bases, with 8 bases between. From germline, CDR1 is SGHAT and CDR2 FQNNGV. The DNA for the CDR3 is TGTGCCAGCAGCGGGGCGAACAAAAACATTCAGTACTTC. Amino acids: CASSGANKNIQYF.

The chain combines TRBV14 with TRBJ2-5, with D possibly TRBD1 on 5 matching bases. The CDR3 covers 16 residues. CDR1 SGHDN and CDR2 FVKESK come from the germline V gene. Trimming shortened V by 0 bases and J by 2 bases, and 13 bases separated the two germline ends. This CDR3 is CASSQEVTVLQETQYF. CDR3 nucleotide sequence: TGTGCCAGCAGCCAAGAGGTGACAGTGCTACAAGAGACCCAGTACTTC.

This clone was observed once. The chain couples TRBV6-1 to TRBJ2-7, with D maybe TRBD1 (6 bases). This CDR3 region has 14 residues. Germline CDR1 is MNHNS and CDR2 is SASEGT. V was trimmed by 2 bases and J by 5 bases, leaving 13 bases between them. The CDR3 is CASSESQGRHEQYF. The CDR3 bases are TGTGCCAGCAGTGAAAGCCAGGGGCGCCACGAGCAGTACTTC.

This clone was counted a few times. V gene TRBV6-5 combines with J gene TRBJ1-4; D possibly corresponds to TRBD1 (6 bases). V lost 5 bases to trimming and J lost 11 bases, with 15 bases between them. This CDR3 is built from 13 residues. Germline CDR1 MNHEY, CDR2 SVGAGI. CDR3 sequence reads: CASSEQGTAKLFF. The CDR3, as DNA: TGTGCCAGCAGTGAACAGGGTACGGCCAAACTGTTTTTT.

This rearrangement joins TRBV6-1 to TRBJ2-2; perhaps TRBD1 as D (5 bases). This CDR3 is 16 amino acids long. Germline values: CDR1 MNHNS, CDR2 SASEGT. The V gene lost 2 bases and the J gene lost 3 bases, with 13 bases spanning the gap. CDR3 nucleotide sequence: TGTGCCAGCAGTGAAAAGGGGCGGAAGTACACCGGGGAGCTGTTTTTT. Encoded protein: CASSEKGRKYTGELFF.

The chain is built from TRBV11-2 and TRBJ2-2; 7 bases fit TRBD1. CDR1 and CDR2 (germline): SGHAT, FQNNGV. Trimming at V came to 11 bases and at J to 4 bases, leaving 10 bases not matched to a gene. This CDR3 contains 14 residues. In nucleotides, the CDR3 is TGTGCCGTCGTAGGGGGCGATTCCACCGGGGAGCTGTTTTTT. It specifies CAVVGGDSTGELFF.

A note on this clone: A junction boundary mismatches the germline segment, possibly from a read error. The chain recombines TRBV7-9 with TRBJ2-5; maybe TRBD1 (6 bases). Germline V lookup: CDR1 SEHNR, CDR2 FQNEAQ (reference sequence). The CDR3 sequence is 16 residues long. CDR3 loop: CSSSHLQGREQETQYF. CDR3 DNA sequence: TGTTCCAGCAGCCACCTACAGGGAAGGGAACAAGAGACCCAGTACTTC.

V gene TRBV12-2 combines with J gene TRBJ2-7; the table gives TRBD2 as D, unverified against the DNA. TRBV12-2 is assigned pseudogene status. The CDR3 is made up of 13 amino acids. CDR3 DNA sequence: TGTGCAAGTCGCTCTAGCGGGAGTTACGAGCAGTACTTC. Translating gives CASRSSGSYEQYF.

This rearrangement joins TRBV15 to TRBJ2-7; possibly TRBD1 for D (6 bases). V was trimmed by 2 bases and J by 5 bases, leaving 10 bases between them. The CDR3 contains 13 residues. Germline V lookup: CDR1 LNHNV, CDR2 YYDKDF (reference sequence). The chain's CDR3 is CATSRPNRDEQYF. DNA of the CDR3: TGTGCCACCAGCAGACCTAACAGGGACGAGCAGTACTTC.

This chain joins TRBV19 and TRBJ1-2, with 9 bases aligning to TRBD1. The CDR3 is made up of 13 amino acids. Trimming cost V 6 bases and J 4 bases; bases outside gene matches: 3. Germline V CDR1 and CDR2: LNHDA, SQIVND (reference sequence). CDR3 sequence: CASRPTGGYGYTF. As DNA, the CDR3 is TGTGCCAGTAGACCGACAGGGGGCTATGGCTACACCTTC.

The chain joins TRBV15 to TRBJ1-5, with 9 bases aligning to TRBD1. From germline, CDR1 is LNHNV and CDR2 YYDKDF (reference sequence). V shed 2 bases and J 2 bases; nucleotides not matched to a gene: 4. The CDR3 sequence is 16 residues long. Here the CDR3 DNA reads TGTGCCACCAGCAGAACATGGACAGGGGGCAATCAGCCCCAGCATTTT. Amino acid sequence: CATSRTWTGGNQPQHF.

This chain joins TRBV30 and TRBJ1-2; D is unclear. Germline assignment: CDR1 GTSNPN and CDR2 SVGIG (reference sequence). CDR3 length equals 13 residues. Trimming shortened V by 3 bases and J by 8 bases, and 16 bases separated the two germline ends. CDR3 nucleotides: TGTGCCTGGAGCCCCGGAGGTTTGCGGGGCTACACCTTC. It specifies CAWSPGGLRGYTF.

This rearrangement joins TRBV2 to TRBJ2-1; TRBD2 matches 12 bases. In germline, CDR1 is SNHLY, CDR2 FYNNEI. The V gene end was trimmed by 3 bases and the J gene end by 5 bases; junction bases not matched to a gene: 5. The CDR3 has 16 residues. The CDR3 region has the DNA TGTGCCAGCAGTGACGTAGGACTAGCGGGAAACAATGAGCAGTTCTTC. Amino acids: CASSDVGLAGNNEQFF.

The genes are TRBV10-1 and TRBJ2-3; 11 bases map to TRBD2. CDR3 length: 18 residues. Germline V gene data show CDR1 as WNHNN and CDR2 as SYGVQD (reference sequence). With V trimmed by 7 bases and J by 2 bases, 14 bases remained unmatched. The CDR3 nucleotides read TGCGCCAGCATCAGTAGCGGGGGGGGCCTCCGCCCCACAGATACGCAGTATTTT. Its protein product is CASISSGGGLRPTDTQYF.

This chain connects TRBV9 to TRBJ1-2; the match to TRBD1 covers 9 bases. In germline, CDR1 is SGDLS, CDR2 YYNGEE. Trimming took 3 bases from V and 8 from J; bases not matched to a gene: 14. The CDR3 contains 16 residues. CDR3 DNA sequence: TGTGCCAGCAGCGGGCCTCCTGGGGGGACAGGGCAGGGCTACACCTTC. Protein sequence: CASSGPPGGTGQGYTF.

The CDR3 DNA sequence: TGTGCCAGCAGCCCTGCCAACAACGAGCAGTACTTC. Translation gives CASSPANNEQYF. This chain joins TRBV7-9 and TRBJ2-7; D is unresolved. CDR1 is SEHNR and CDR2 is FQNEAQ in the germline V gene (reference sequence). The CDR3 is 12 residues long. Trimming removed 5 bases from V and 5 bases from J, with 10 bases in between.